Shown below are 2 T cell receptor beta chains from a single sample sequenced in a study of T-cell memory formation after mild COVID-19. Using its own MiXCR run on the 5' RACE reads, TCRdb lists one record per CDR3 protein. Here the sample spans more than 250,000 distinct CDR3 sequences, roughly 16% being singletons. Sequenced input: PBMCs or a T cell subset sorted from them (not recorded which). The receptors derive from a man in his late teens or twenties who had mild COVID-19 (a few samples of this study predate the infection). Cell type and time point are not known.

V is TRBV9 and J is TRBJ2-3; 9 nucleotides line up with TRBD2. The CDR3 runs to 16 residues. CDR1 and CDR2 from the germline V gene are SGDLS and YYNGEE. Germline trimming cut 4 bases from V and 3 bases from J; bases unmatched to any gene: 9. CDR3 in amino acids: CASSSGGGAWTDTQYF. CDR3 coding DNA: TGTGCCAGCAGCTCTGGCGGGGGGGCATGGACAGATACGCAGTATTTT.

This clonotype showed up just a few times. V gene TRBV12-5 combines with J gene TRBJ1-1; perhaps TRBD1 as D (6 bases). The V end lost 5 bases, the J end lost 2 bases, and 15 bases lay between the germline ends. Germline CDR1 LGHNT, CDR2 FRNRAP. This CDR3 comprises 15 residues. This CDR3 reads CASGLHRDLNTEAFF. Written as DNA, the CDR3 is TGTGCTAGTGGTCTCCACAGGGATCTAAACACTGAAGCTTTCTTT.